Below, 28 T cell receptor beta chains from the same sample are listed, as sequenced in a study of cytomegalovirus exposure and HLA in healthy donors. 13 Jbeta primers and 60 Vbeta primers were used for the PCR. The data were produced by immunoSEQ multiplex PCR, yet TCRdb's version contains in-frame clones alone and is incomplete. The sample lists 30,000 to 45,000 clones, more than 65% occurring once. Specimen: PBMCs. Receptor source: a young woman in good health and CMV-seronegative.

This chain joins TRBV7-3 and TRBJ2-1; 7 bases align to TRBD2. Germline V gene sequence: CDR1 SGHTA, CDR2 FQGTGA. This CDR3 has 14 amino acids. J was trimmed by 5 bases and V by 5 bases; bases with no gene match: 6. The CDR3 region has the DNA TGTGCCAGCAGCAAGAGCGGGGCAGACAATGAGCAGTTCTTC. The encoded protein is CASSKSGADNEQFF.

Details on this clone: This CDR3 fails to terminate in the conserved phenylalanine or tryptophan, so it likely reflects a read error. The J gene is TRBJ2-7, the V gene TRBV5-1; 10 positions agree with TRBD1. The CDR3 has 15 residues. V lost 3 bases and J lost 5; bases outside the gene matches: 8. Germline-derived CDR1 and CDR2 are SGHRS and YFSETQ. The CDR3 region is CASSSVGTGVHEQYL. DNA for the CDR3: TGCGCCAGCAGCTCCGTTGGGACAGGGGTACACGAGCAGTACCTC.

About this clone itself: Germline is not matched at one junction end, which may reflect a read error. The chain joins TRBV27 to TRBJ1-2; D gene ambiguous. Germline CDR1 and CDR2: MNHEY and SMNVEV (reference sequence). The CDR3 loop spans 15 amino acids. The CDR3, as DNA: TGTGCCAGCAGTGACATTCGGTCTTTCGGCTATGGCTACCCCTTC. It codes for CASSDIRSFGYGYPF.

The gene calls are TRBV5-4 and TRBJ2-7; 10 bases agree with TRBD2. Germline V gene sequence: CDR1 SGHNT, CDR2 YYREEE (reference sequence). J was trimmed by 5 bases and V by 2 bases; bases with no gene match: 7. The CDR3 is 15 amino acids. The CDR3 coding sequence is TGTGCCAGCAGCTTCTCGGCTAGCGGGAGCGACGAGCAGTACTTC. Translating gives CASSFSASGSDEQYF. The variable domain in full, completed from reference TRBV5-4 and TRBJ2-7, reads ETGVTQSPTHLIKTRGQQVTLRCSSQSGHNTVSWYQQALGQGPQFIFQYYREEENGRGNFPPRFSGLQFPNYSSELNVNALELDDSALYLCASSFSASGSDEQYFGPGTRLTVT.

The J gene is TRBJ2-1, the V gene TRBV7-3; 13 bases are a match to TRBD2. The germline V gene encodes CDR1 SGHTA and CDR2 FQGTGA. The junction had 7 bases not matched to a gene; V was cut back by 8 bases and J by 0 bases. This CDR3 spans 17 amino acids. CDR3 nucleotide sequence: TGTGCCAGCCAACTAGCGGGGGGGTCGAGCTCCTACAATGAGCAGTTCTTC. This translates into CASQLAGGSSSYNEQFF.

As for this clone: One end of the junction varies from germline; a read error may be responsible. V is TRBV7-9 and J is TRBJ2-1; D may be TRBD1 (6 bases). The CDR3 totals 12 residues. Germline V CDR1 and CDR2: SEHNR, FQNEAQ (reference sequence). The CDR3 region has the DNA TGTTCCAGCAGCGACAGGACCAATGAGCAGTTCTTC. This encodes CSSSDRTNEQFF.

The chain joins TRBV7-2 to TRBJ1-1, with D tentatively TRBD1 (6 bases). Germline lookup yields CDR1 SGHTA and CDR2 FQGNSA. Trimming cost V 4 bases and J 0 bases, with 15 bases left between them. The CDR3 totals 16 residues. The CDR3 spells CASSSYGGGVNTEAFF. The CDR3 DNA is TGTGCCAGCAGCTCCTACGGAGGGGGGGTGAACACTGAAGCTTTCTTT.

The chain carries TRBV9 and TRBJ2-1; 8 bases match TRBD2. In germline, CDR1 is SGDLS, CDR2 YYNGEE. This CDR3 has 18 residues. The junction had 13 bases not matched to a gene; V was cut back by 0 bases and J by 5 bases. CDR3 protein: CASSVDQQRGNVDNEQFF. Written as DNA, the CDR3 is TGTGCCAGCAGCGTAGATCAGCAGCGGGGGAACGTAGACAATGAGCAGTTCTTC. Filled out from reference TRBV9 and TRBJ2-1, the complete variable domain reads DSGVTQTPKHLITATGQRVTLRCSPRSGDLSVYWYQQSLDQGLQFLIQYYNGEERAKGNILERFSAQQFPDLHSELNLSSLELGDSALYFCASSVDQQRGNVDNEQFFGPGTRLTVL.

The rearrangement joins TRBV5-1 to TRBJ2-3; the match to TRBD2 covers 7 bases. Germline lookup yields CDR1 SGHRS and CDR2 YFSETQ. The V and J ends lost 0 bases and 11 bases, in that order; junction bases with no gene match: 3. The CDR3 spans 12 residues. CDR3 loop: CASSLDLAEQYF. The CDR3 region has the DNA TGCGCCAGCAGCTTGGATCTAGCGGAGCAGTATTTT.

The chain is built from TRBV7-2 and TRBJ1-2; no clear D. CDR1 and CDR2 (germline): SGHTA, FQGNSA. Trimming took off 2 bases at V and 8 bases at J, with 12 bases between the two ends. The CDR3 has 13 amino acids. CDR3 protein: CASSLSSHSGYTF. The CDR3, as DNA: TGTGCCAGCAGCTTATCCTCGCATAGCGGCTACACCTTC.

Comments on this clone: Germline is not matched at one junction end, which may reflect a read error. J is TRBJ1-2 and V is TRBV28; D is undetermined. The CDR3 spans 13 residues. Germline V CDR1 and CDR2: MDHEN, SYDVKM. The CDR3 reads CASSSGFNYGYPF. CDR3 sequence (DNA): TGTGCCAGCAGTTCGGGGTTTAACTATGGCTACCCCTTC.

The V gene is TRBV18, the J gene TRBJ1-4; possible D gene TRBD1, 6 bases. CDR3 length: 16 residues. Trimming removed 2 bases from V and 5 bases from J, with 15 bases in between. Germline lookup yields CDR1 KGHSH and CDR2 LQKENI. CDR3 amino acids: CASSPAAPGANEKLFF. In DNA, the CDR3 is TGTGCCAGCTCACCAGCCGCGCCAGGGGCCAATGAAAAACTGTTTTTT.

The genes are TRBV7-9 and TRBJ1-5; no firm D call. Germline CDR1 SEHNR, CDR2 FQNEAQ (reference sequence). V gave up 5 bases and J gave up 4 bases, with 9 bases separating them. This CDR3 is 13 amino acids long. CDR3 coding DNA: TGTGCCAGCAGCGCCGTGACTAATCAGCCCCAGCATTTT. Encoded protein: CASSAVTNQPQHF.

The J gene is TRBJ2-2, the V gene TRBV4-3; 9 bases match TRBD1. V lost 0 bases and J lost 4; bases outside the gene matches: 3. Germline V gene sequence: CDR1 LGHNA, CDR2 YSLEER. The CDR3 is made up of 16 amino acids. The CDR3 DNA sequence: TGCGCCAGCAGCCAAGAGCGGGACAGGGTCACCGGGGAGCTGTTTTTT. Protein: CASSQERDRVTGELFF.

The chain carries TRBV10-3 and TRBJ2-7, with 7 bases identical to TRBD2. Germline CDR1 is ENHRY and CDR2 is SYGVKD. V trimming: 7 bases; J trimming: 6 bases; junction bases outside the gene matches: 12. This CDR3 spans 14 amino acids. The CDR3 protein is CAIKRDPGRGEQYF. The CDR3 DNA sequence: TGTGCCATCAAAAGAGATCCGGGGAGGGGCGAGCAGTACTTC.

V gene TRBV11-2 combines with J gene TRBJ1-1; a weak D match, TRBD1 (6 bases). Germline V gene data show CDR1 as SGHAT and CDR2 as FQNNGV. Trimming stripped 6 bases from V and 3 bases from J, with 14 bases between. The length of the CDR3 is 14 residues. CDR3 bases: TGTGCCAGCAGACCGGACAGCGATTACACTGAAGCTTTCTTT. Its translation: CASRPDSDYTEAFF.

The chain couples TRBV7-9 to TRBJ2-2; D might be TRBD2 (6 bases). This CDR3 contains 15 residues. The V gene lost 6 bases and the J gene lost 3 bases, with 14 bases spanning the gap. The germline V gene has CDR1 SEHNR and CDR2 FQNEAQ (reference sequence). The DNA of the CDR3 is TGTGCCAGCAGGTCAAGCAGGGAGGACACCGGGGAGCTGTTTTTT. As protein: CASRSSREDTGELFF.

V usage is TRBV28 and J usage is TRBJ2-3; TRBD2 matches at 12 bases. The V gene's germline CDR1 is MDHEN and CDR2 SYDVKM. This CDR3 region has 18 residues. V lost 5 bases to trimming and J lost 6 bases; unmatched junction nucleotides: 15. This chain's CDR3 is CASSRRLAGVSGSDTQYF. DNA of the CDR3: TGTGCCAGCAGTCGCCGACTAGCGGGAGTATCGGGGTCGGATACGCAGTATTTT.

This clone appeared a single time. The rearrangement joins TRBV7-2 to TRBJ2-5, with D unresolved. Germline loops: CDR1 SGHTA, CDR2 FQGNSA. Trimming took off 2 bases at V and 7 bases at J, with 11 bases between the two ends. This CDR3 is 13 amino acids long. CDR3 in amino acids: CASSLTPSGTQYF. DNA of the CDR3: TGTGCCAGCAGCTTAACCCCATCGGGGACCCAGTACTTC.

This rearrangement joins TRBV4-2 to TRBJ2-7; 7 nucleotides align to TRBD2. In germline, CDR1 is LGHNA, CDR2 YNFKEQ. The V and J ends lost 5 bases and 0 bases, in that order; junction bases with no gene match: 16. This CDR3 is built from 18 residues. DNA of the CDR3: TGTGCCAGCAGCGAAGGAACCTCTAGCGGACCGAGCTCCTACGAGCAGTACTTC. Amino acids: CASSEGTSSGPSSYEQYF.

This rearrangement joins TRBV29-1 to TRBJ1-2; D ambiguous. V was pared by 4 bases and J by 8 bases, with 14 bases between. This CDR3 region has 12 residues. Germline V gives CDR1 SQVTM, CDR2 ANQGSEA. In DNA form, the CDR3 reads TGCAGCGTTGCGTCCCCTCCTAGGGGCTACACCTTC. Protein sequence: CSVASPPRGYTF.

The chain combines TRBV5-1 with TRBJ2-1; TRBD2 is a possible D gene (6 bases). V was pared by 4 bases and J by 5 bases, with 13 bases between. The germline gives CDR1 SGHRS, CDR2 YFSETQ. The CDR3 contains 14 residues. In DNA form, the CDR3 reads TGCGCCAGCAGCCCGAGCGCGGGGAACAATGAGCAGTTCTTC. This encodes CASSPSAGNNEQFF.

The rearrangement uses TRBV11-3 and TRBJ2-6; D is possibly TRBD1 (6 bases). Germline V gene lookup returns CDR1 SGHNT and CDR2 YENEEA. The CDR3 covers 15 residues. The V gene lost 5 bases and the J gene lost 2 bases, with 10 bases spanning the gap. The CDR3 DNA is TGTGCCAGCAGCCCGCGGACAGCTGGGGCCAACGTCCTGACTTTC. Its protein is CASSPRTAGANVLTF.

V gene TRBV4-3 combines with J gene TRBJ2-3; TRBD2 aligns across 8 bases. The V gene's germline CDR1 is LGHNA and CDR2 YSLEER. This CDR3 comprises 17 residues. The V segment lost 1 base and the J segment 5 bases; nucleotides outside the gene matches: 11. CDR3 DNA: TGCGCCAGCAGCCAAGTCTTGAGCGGGAGTGGAGAAGATACGCAGTATTTT. Amino acid sequence: CASSQVLSGSGEDTQYF.

The chain is built from TRBV28 and TRBJ2-7; 14 bases agree with TRBD2. From germline, CDR1 is MDHEN and CDR2 SYDVKM. CDR3 length: 16 amino acids. J lost 5 bases, V lost 6 bases, and 9 bases had no gene match. The DNA for the CDR3 is TGTGCCAGCAGGCGACTAGCGGGAGGGTGGAGCGACGAGCAGTACTTC. It encodes CASRRLAGGWSDEQYF.

This chain links TRBV2 with TRBJ2-7, with D possibly matching TRBD1 (7 bases). CDR3 length equals 17 residues. V lost 6 bases and J 0 bases, leaving 21 bases between the germline ends. Germline V lookup: CDR1 SNHLY, CDR2 FYNNEI. This CDR3 is CASSGPRAGQLSYEQYF. CDR3 in DNA: TGTGCCAGCAGCGGACCGCGTGCGGGACAGCTCTCCTACGAGCAGTACTTC. Full variable domain (outside the CDR3, taken from reference TRBV2 and TRBJ2-7): EPEVTQTPSHQVTQMGQEVILRCVPISNHLYFYWYRQILGQKVEFLVSFYNNEISEKSEIFDDQFSVERPDGSNFTLKIRSTKLEDSAMYFCASSGPRAGQLSYEQYFGPGTRLTVT.

This clone was detected once. This sequence joins TRBV4-1 and TRBJ2-7; 14 bases are shared with TRBD2. This CDR3 has 18 residues. The junction had 7 bases not matched to a gene; V was cut back by 0 bases and J by 3 bases. Germline V CDR1 and CDR2: MGHRA, YSYEKL. CDR3 bases: TGCGCCAGCAGCCAAGAATTGGGACTAGCGGGAGAGAACTACGAGCAGTACTTC. This gives the protein CASSQELGLAGENYEQYF.

On this clone: The junction shows a germline mismatch at one end, possibly a read error. The gene calls are TRBV18 and TRBJ2-7, with TRBD2 matching 9 bases. The CDR3 runs to 15 residues. Looked up from germline, CDR1 is KGHSH and CDR2 is LQKENI. CDR3 in amino acids: CASSPKTSGHYKQYF. CDR3 nucleotides: TGTGCCAGCTCACCAAAAACTAGCGGGCACTACAAGCAGTACTTC.